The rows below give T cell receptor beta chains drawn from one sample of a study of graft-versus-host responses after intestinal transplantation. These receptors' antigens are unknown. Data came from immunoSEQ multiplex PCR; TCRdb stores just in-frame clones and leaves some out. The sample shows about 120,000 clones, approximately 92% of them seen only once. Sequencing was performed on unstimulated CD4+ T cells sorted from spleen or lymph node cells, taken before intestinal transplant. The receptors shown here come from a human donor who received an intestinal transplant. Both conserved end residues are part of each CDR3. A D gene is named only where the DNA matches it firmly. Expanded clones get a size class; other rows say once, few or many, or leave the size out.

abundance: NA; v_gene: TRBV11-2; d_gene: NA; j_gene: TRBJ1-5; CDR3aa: CASSQMGVSNQPQHF; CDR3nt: TGTGCCAGCAGCCAGATGGGGGTTAGCAATCAGCCCCAGCATTTT
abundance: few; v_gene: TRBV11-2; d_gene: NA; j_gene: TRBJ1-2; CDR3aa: CASSFDSYGYTF; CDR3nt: TGTGCCAGCAGCTTCGATTCCTATGGCTACACCTTC
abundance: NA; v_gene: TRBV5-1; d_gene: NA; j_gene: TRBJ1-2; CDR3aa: CASSLSGVDGYTF; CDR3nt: TGCGCCAGCAGCTTGAGTGGGGTGGATGGCTACACCTTC
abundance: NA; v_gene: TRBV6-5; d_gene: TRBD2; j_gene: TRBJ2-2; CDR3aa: CASRPRTSGRGELFF; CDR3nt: TGTGCCAGCAGACCTAGGACTAGCGGGAGAGGGGAGCTGTTTTTT
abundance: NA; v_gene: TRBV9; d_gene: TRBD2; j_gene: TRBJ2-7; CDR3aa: CASSVDPGGTYEQYF; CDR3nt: TGTGCCAGCAGCGTAGATCCGGGGGGTACCTACGAGCAGTACTTC
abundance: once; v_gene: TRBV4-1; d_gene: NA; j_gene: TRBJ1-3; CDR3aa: CASSQAGYPGNTIYF; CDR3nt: TGCGCCAGCAGCCAAGCGGGTTATCCTGGAAACACCATATATTTT
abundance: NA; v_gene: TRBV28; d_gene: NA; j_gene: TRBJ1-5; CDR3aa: CASSSQGYSNQPQHF; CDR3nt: TGTGCCAGCAGTTCACAGGGTTATAGCAATCAGCCCCAGCATTTT
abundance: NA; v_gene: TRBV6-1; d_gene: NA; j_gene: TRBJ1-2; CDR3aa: CASSEVRTTNYGYTF; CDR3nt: TGTGCCAGCAGTGAAGTTCGGACGACAAACTATGGCTACACCTTC
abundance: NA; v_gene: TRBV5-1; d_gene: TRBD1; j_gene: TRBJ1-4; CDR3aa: CASSSGQGAPGKLFF; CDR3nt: TGCGCCAGCAGCTCGGGACAGGGGGCGCCCGGAAAACTGTTTTTT
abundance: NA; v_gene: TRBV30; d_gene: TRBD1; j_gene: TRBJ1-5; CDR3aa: CAWSLGTANQPQHF; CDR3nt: TGTGCCTGGAGTCTGGGGACAGCAAATCAGCCCCAGCATTTT
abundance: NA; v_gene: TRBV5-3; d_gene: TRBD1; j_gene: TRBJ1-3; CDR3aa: CARSQWDRSVSSGNTIYF; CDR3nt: TGTGCCAGAAGCCAATGGGACAGGTCGGTCAGCTCTGGAAACACCATATATTTT
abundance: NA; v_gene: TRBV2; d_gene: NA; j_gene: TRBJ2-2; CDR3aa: CASSDSSREGAGELFF; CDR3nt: TGTGCCAGCAGTGACAGTTCCAGAGAGGGGGCCGGGGAGCTGTTTTTT
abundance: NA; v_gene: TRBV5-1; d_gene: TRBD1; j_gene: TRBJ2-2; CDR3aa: CASSGQGGTGELFF; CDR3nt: TGCGCCAGCAGCGGACAGGGGGGGACCGGGGAGCTGTTTTTT
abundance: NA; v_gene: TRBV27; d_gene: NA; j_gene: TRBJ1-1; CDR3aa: CASSLGLLNTEAFF; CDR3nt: TGTGCCAGCAGTTTGGGCCTTTTGAACACTGAAGCTTTCTTT
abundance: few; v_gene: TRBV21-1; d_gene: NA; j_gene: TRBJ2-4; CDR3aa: CASPGSQYF; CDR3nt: TGTGCCAGCCCCGGCTCTCAGTACTTC
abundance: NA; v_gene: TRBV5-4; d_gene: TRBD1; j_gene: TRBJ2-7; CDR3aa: CASSLRTGGYEQYF; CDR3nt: TGTGCCAGCAGCTTGAGGACAGGGGGCTACGAGCAGTACTTC
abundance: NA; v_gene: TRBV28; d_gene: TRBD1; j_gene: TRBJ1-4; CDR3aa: CASRGQGGVNEKLFF; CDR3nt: TGTGCCAGCAGGGGGCAGGGGGGGGTTAATGAAAAACTGTTTTTT
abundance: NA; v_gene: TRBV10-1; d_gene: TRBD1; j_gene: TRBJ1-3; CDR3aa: CASSDRTGRYSGNTIYF; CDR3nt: TGCGCCAGCAGTGACCGGACAGGACGGTACTCTGGAAACACCATATATTTT
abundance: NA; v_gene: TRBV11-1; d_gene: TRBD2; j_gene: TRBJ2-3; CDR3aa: CASSRTSGRAVDTQYF; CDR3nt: TGTGCCAGCAGCCGGACTAGCGGGAGGGCCGTTGATACGCAGTATTTT
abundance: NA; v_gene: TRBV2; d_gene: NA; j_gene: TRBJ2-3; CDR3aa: CASTETASTDTQYF; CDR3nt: TGTGCCAGCACCGAGACAGCCAGCACAGATACGCAGTATTTT
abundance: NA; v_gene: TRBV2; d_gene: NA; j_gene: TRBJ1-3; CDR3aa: CASSDAGEVNTIYF; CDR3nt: TGTGCCAGCAGTGACGCAGGGGAAGTGAACACCATATATTTT
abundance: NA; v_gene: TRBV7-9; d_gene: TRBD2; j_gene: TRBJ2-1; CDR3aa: CASSLQGLAGGPYNEQFF; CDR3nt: TGTGCCAGCAGCTTACAGGGGCTAGCGGGAGGCCCGTACAATGAGCAGTTCTTC
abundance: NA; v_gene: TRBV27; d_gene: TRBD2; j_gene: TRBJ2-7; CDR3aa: CATGTSGFEQYF; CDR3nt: TGTGCCACCGGGACTAGCGGGTTTGAGCAGTACTTC
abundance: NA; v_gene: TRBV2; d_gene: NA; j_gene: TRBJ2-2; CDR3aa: CASTENTGELFF; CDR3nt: TGTGCCAGCACCGAGAACACCGGGGAGCTGTTTTTT
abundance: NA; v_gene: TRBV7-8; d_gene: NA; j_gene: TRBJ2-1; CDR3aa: CASRSATGPQGQFF; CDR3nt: TGTGCCAGCAGGAGCGCGACGGGCCCTCAAGGGCAGTTCTTC
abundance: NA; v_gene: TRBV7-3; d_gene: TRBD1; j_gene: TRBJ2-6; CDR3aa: CASSSLTTGQAAISGANVLTF; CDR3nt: TGTGCCAGCAGCTCCCTTACCACGGGACAGGCTGCGATCTCTGGGGCCAACGTCCTGACTTTC
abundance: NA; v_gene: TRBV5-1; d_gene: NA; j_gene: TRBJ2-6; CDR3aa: CASSLTLGGSGANVLTF; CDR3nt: TGCGCCAGCAGCTTGACACTTGGGGGCTCTGGGGCCAACGTCCTGACTTTC
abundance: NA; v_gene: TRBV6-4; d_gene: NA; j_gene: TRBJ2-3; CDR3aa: CASSVSGTHTDTQYF; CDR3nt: TGTGCCAGCAGTGTTTCCGGGACACACACAGATACGCAGTATTTT
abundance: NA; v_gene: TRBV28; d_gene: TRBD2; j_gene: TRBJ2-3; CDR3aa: CASSWREGITDTQYF; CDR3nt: TGTGCCAGCAGTTGGCGGGAGGGCATAACAGATACGCAGTATTTT
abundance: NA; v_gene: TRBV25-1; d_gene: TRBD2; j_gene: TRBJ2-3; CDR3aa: CASSAGTSGKLADTQYF; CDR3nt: TGTGCCAGCAGTGCAGGGACTAGCGGGAAACTAGCGGATACGCAGTATTTT
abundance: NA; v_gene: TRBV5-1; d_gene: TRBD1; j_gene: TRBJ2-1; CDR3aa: CASSLVGTGSPNEQFF; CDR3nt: TGCGCCAGCAGCTTGGTGGGGACAGGGAGCCCCAATGAGCAGTTCTTC
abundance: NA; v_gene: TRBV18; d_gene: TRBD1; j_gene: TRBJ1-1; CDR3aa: CASSPDRGTEAFF; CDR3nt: TGTGCCAGCTCACCGGACAGGGGGACTGAAGCTTTCTTT
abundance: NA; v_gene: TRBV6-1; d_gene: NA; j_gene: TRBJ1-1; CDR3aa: CASVKGGLNTEAFF; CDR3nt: TGTGCCAGCGTGAAGGGTGGATTGAACACTGAAGCTTTCTTT
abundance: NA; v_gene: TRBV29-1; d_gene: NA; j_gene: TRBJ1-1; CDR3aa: CSVHVGPLNTEAFF; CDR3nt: TGCAGCGTTCACGTCGGGCCCTTGAACACTGAAGCTTTCTTT
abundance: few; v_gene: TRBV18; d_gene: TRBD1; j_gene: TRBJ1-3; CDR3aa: CASSPRTGAPGNTIYF; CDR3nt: TGTGCCAGCTCACCTCGGACAGGGGCGCCTGGAAACACCATATATTTT
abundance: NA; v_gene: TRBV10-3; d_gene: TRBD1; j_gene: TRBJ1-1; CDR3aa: CAISTGGGSEAFF; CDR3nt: TGTGCCATCAGTACAGGGGGCGGGTCTGAAGCTTTCTTT
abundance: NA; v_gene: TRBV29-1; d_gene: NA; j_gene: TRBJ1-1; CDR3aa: CSVSHRGNTEAFF; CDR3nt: TGCAGCGTTTCACATAGGGGCAACACTGAAGCTTTCTTT